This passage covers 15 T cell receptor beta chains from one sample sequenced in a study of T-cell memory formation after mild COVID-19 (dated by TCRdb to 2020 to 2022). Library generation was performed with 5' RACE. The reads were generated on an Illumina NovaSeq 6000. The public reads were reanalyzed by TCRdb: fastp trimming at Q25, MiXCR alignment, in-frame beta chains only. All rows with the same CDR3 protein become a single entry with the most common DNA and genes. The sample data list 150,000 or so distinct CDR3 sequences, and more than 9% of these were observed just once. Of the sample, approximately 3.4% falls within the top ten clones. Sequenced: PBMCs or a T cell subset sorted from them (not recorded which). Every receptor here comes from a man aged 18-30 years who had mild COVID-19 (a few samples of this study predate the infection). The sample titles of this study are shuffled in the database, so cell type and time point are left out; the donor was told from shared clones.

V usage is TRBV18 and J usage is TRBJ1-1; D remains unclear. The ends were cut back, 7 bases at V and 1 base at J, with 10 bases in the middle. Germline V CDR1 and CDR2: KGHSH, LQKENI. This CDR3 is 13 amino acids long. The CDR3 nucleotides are TGTGCCAGCTGCGAGAGTCCGAACACTGAAGCTTTCTTT. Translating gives CASCESPNTEAFF.

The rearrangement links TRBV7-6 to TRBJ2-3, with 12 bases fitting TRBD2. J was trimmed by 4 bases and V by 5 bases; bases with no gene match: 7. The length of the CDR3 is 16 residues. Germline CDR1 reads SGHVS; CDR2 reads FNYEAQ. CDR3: CASSRETSGGADTQYF. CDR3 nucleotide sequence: TGTGCCAGCAGCCGAGAGACTAGCGGGGGTGCAGATACGCAGTATTTT.

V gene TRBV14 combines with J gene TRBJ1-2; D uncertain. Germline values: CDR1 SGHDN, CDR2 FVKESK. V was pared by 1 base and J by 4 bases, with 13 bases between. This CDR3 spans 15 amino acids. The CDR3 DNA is TGTGCCAGCAGCCAAGCGCACAATAGTCCCTATGGCTACACCTTC. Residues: CASSQAHNSPYGYTF.

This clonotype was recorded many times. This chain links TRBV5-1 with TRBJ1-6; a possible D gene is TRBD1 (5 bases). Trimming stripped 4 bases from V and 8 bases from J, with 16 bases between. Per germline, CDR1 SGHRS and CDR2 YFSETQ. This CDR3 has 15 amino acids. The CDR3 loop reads CASSPDAGRYSPLHF. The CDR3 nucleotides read TGCGCCAGCAGCCCGGACGCAGGGAGGTATTCACCCCTCCACTTT. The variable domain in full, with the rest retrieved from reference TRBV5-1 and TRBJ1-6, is KAGVTQTPRYLIKTRGQQVTLSCSPISGHRSVSWYQQTPGQGLQFLFEYFSETQRNKGNFPGRFSGRQFSNSRSEMNVSTLELGDSALYLCASSPDAGRYSPLHFGNGTRLTVT.

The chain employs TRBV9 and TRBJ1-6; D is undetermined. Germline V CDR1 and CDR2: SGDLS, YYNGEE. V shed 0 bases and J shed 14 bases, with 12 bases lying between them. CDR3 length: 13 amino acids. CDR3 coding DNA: TGTGCCAGCAGCGTAGGGGTTGGGTCAACCCTCCACTTT. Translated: CASSVGVGSTLHF. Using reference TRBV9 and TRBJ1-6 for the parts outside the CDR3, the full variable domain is DSGVTQTPKHLITATGQRVTLRCSPRSGDLSVYWYQQSLDQGLQFLIQYYNGEERAKGNILERFSAQQFPDLHSELNLSSLELGDSALYFCASSVGVGSTLHFGNGTRLTVT.

Here the CDR3 reads CAISESREKLFF. CDR3 nucleotides: TGTGCCATCAGTGAGTCCAGAGAAAAACTGTTTTTT. The gene calls are TRBV10-3 and TRBJ1-4; the D is unclear. The CDR3 has 12 residues. Trimming stripped 0 bases from V and 8 bases from J, with 4 bases between. The V gene's germline CDR1 is ENHRY and CDR2 SYGVKD.

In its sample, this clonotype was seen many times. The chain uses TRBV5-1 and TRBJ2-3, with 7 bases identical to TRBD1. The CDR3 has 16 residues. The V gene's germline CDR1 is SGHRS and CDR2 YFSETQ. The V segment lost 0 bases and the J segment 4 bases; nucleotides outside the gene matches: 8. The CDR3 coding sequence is TGCGCCAGCAGCTTGGCCGACAGGGCCGGGTCAGATACGCAGTATTTT. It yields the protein CASSLADRAGSDTQYF.

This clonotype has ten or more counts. The CDR3 DNA sequence: TGCAGCGTTGGCGACTCCTACGAGCAGTACGTC. Residues: CSVGDSYEQYV. V is TRBV29-1 and J is TRBJ2-7; no definite D call. The CDR3 loop spans 11 amino acids. V lost 4 bases and J 0 bases, leaving 4 bases between the germline ends. Germline V gene data show CDR1 as SQVTM and CDR2 as ANQGSEA.

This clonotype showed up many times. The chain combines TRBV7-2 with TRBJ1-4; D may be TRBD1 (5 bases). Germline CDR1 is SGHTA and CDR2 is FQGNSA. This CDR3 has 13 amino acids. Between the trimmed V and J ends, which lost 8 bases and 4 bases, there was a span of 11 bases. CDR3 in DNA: TGTGCCAGCGGGGCAGCACGTAATGAAAAACTGTTTTTT. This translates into CASGAARNEKLFF.

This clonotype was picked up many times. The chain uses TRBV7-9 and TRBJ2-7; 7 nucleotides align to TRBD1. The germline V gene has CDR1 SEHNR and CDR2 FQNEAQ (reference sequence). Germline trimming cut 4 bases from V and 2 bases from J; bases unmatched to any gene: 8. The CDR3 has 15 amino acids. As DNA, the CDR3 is TGTGCCAGCAGCTCCCTTGACAGGGCGACCTACGAGCAGTACTTC. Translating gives CASSSLDRATYEQYF.

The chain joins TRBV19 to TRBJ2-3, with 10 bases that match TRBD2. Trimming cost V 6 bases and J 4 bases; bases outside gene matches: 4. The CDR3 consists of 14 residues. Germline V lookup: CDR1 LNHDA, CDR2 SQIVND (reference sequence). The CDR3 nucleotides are TGTGCCAGTAGAGAGCGGGGGGGCTCAGATACGCAGTATTTT. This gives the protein CASRERGGSDTQYF.

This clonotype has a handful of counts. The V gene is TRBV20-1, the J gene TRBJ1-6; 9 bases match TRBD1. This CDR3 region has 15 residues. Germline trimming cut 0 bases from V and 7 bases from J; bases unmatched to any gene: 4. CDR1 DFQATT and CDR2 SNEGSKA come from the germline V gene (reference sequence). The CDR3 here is CSARDGTGSNSPLHF. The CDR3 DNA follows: TGCAGTGCTAGAGATGGGACAGGGTCCAATTCACCCCTCCACTTT.

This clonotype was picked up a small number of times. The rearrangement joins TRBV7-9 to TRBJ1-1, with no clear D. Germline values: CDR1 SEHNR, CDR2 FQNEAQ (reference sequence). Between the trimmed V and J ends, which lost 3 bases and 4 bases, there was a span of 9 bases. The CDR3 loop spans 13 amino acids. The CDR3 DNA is TGTGCCAGCAGCTTGACCAAAGGCACTGAAGCTTTCTTT. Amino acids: CASSLTKGTEAFF.

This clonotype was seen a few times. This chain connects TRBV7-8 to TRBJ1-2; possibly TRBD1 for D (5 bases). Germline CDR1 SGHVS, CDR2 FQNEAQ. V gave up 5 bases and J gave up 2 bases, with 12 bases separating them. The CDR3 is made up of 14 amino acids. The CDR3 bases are TGTGCCAGCAGCCAGGGACGTCTCAACTATGGCTACACCTTC. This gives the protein CASSQGRLNYGYTF.

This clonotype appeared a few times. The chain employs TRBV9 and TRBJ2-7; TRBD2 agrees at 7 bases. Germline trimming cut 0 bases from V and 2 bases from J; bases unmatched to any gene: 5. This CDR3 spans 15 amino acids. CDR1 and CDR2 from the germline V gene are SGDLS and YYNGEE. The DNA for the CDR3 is TGTGCCAGCAGCGTAGGGGGGGGACCCGCCTACGAGCAGTACTTC. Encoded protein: CASSVGGGPAYEQYF. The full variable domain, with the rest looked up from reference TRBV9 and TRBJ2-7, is DSGVTQTPKHLITATGQRVTLRCSPRSGDLSVYWYQQSLDQGLQFLIQYYNGEERAKGNILERFSAQQFPDLHSELNLSSLELGDSALYFCASSVGGGPAYEQYFGPGTRLTVT.